The 30 T cell receptor beta chains presented below share a single source sample, sequenced in a study of neurological immune-mediated disorders. One entry per CDR3 protein results from TCRdb running MiXCR on the 5' RACE reads. The top ten hold about 15% of the sample, which has more than 40,000 distinct CDR3 sequences, approximately 2.8% seen once. What was sequenced was PBMCs. The origin of the receptors is a woman aged 50 to 60 with multiple sclerosis.

This clonotype was recorded many times. This rearrangement joins TRBV10-3 to TRBJ1-2; TRBD1 matches 10 bases. The junction had 15 bases not matched to a gene; V was cut back by 10 bases and J by 4 bases. The CDR3 spans 16 residues. The germline V gene encodes CDR1 ENHRY and CDR2 SYGVKD. CDR3 sequence (DNA): TGTGCCACCACAGTGGGTACCGGACAGGGGGGCTATGGCTACACCTTC. Protein: CATTVGTGQGGYGYTF.

This clonotype showed up many times. The genes are TRBV12-3 or TRBV12-4 and TRBJ1-1, with TRBD1 as a possible D gene (5 bases). This CDR3 is 13 amino acids long. With 5 bases removed from V and 2 bases from J, the gap between germline ends came to 9 bases. CDR3 region: CASSRDFNTEAFF. The DNA for the CDR3 is TGTGCCAGCAGTCGGGACTTTAACACTGAAGCTTTCTTT.

In this sample, this clonotype turned up many times. The V call is TRBV27, the J call TRBJ2-3; no firm D call. This CDR3 is built from 14 residues. Trimming cost V 2 bases and J 3 bases, with 9 bases left between them. Looked up from germline, CDR1 is MNHEY and CDR2 is SMNVEV (reference sequence). The CDR3 loop reads CASSLNRRTDTQYF. CDR3 coding DNA: TGTGCCAGCAGTTTAAACCGGCGAACAGATACGCAGTATTTT.

The sample holds many counts of this clonotype. The rearrangement uses TRBV7-9 and TRBJ2-7, with TRBD2 as a possible D gene (5 bases). The CDR3 runs to 13 residues. Trimming left V 1 base short and J 6 bases short, with 10 bases between. Germline V gives CDR1 SEHNR, CDR2 FQNEAQ (reference sequence). CDR3 protein: CASSLDGLAEQYF. As DNA, the CDR3 is TGTGCCAGCAGCTTAGACGGCCTAGCCGAGCAGTACTTC.

At least ten counts were recorded for this clonotype. The chain recombines TRBV7-9 with TRBJ2-3; possibly TRBD2 for D (7 bases). Germline CDR1 reads SEHNR; CDR2 reads FQNEAQ (reference sequence). The CDR3 loop spans 17 amino acids. Trimming pared 5 bases from V and 2 bases from J, leaving 20 bases between. The CDR3 nucleotides are TGTGCCAGCAGCCCCTCTCGGGGGGCGGTGGACACAGATACGCAGTATTTT. This codes for CASSPSRGAVDTDTQYF.

This clonotype was counted at least ten times. The chain carries TRBV5-1 and TRBJ2-5, with TRBD1 matching over 9 bases. The V and J ends lost 4 bases and 5 bases, in that order; junction bases with no gene match: 6. From germline, CDR1 is SGHRS and CDR2 YFSETQ. This CDR3 is built from 14 residues. In DNA, the CDR3 is TGCGCCAGCAGCCCACAGGGGGCGGATGAGACCCAGTACTTC. Protein product: CASSPQGADETQYF.

There are many counts of this clonotype. J is TRBJ2-4 and V is TRBV7-2; the D gene is possibly TRBD1 (7 bases). Trimming cost V 5 bases and J 11 bases, with 16 bases left between them. There are 13 residues in the CDR3. CDR1 and CDR2 (germline): SGHTA, FQGNSA. CDR3 nucleotides: TGTGCCAGCAGCGCGGGGACAGCAGACGTTCAGTACTTC. As protein: CASSAGTADVQYF. Full variable domain (remainder filled in from reference TRBV7-2 and TRBJ2-4): GAGVSQSPSNKVTEKGKDVELRCDPISGHTALYWYRQSLGQGLEFLIYFQGNSAPDKSGLPSDRFSAERTGGSVSTLTIQRTQQEDSAVYLCASSAGTADVQYFGAGTRLSVL.

This clonotype was observed at least ten times. The genes are TRBV7-9 and TRBJ2-5; the D is unclear. Deletions cut 1 base from V and 7 bases from J, with 13 bases between. The CDR3 length is 14 residues. Germline values: CDR1 SEHNR, CDR2 FQNEAQ (reference sequence). CDR3 sequence reads: CASSLVASPGTQYF. CDR3 nucleotides: TGTGCCAGCAGCTTAGTGGCTAGTCCCGGGACCCAGTACTTC.

This clonotype was counted at least ten times. The rearrangement links TRBV4-1 to TRBJ1-1; no reliable D call. Germline CDR1 MGHRA, CDR2 YSYEKL. V lost 2 bases, J lost 4 bases, and 14 bases lay in between. The CDR3 is 15 residues long. The CDR3 spells CASSQLQSYPTEAFF. CDR3 sequence (DNA): TGCGCCAGCAGCCAACTGCAAAGCTATCCCACTGAAGCTTTCTTT.

Many counts were recorded for this clonotype. The chain has TRBV6-1 and TRBJ2-1, with 7 bases aligning to TRBD2. Germline values: CDR1 MNHNS, CDR2 SASEGT. V lost 6 bases, J lost 3 bases, and 17 bases stayed unmatched. The CDR3 totals 18 residues. The CDR3, as DNA: TGTGCCAGCAGAAGTAAAAGGGAAACCGGGACTAACTACAATGAGCAGTTCTTC. The encoded protein is CASRSKRETGTNYNEQFF.

This clonotype appeared many times. The J gene is TRBJ2-3, the V gene TRBV20-1; D perhaps matches TRBD2 (5 bases). The germline gives CDR1 DFQATT, CDR2 SNEGSKA (reference sequence). This CDR3 contains 15 residues. Trimming left V 0 bases short and J 6 bases short, with 16 bases between. Written as DNA, the CDR3 is TGCAGTGCTAGAGATCTTTCAGCGGAGTACGATACGCAGTATTTT. Protein product: CSARDLSAEYDTQYF.

This clonotype was detected ten times or more. The CDR3 region is CSARDGVGDEQFF. DNA of the CDR3: TGCAGTGCTAGAGATGGGGTAGGAGATGAGCAGTTCTTC. The chain employs TRBV20-1 and TRBJ2-1; D remains unclear. V was clipped by 0 bases and J by 8 bases, with 11 bases between them. CDR1 is DFQATT and CDR2 is SNEGSKA in the germline V gene (reference sequence). The CDR3 has 13 amino acids.

This clonotype was detected ten times or more. The chain combines TRBV20-1 with TRBJ1-5; D remains ambiguous. V was pared by 0 bases and J by 2 bases, with 14 bases between. Germline CDR1 and CDR2: DFQATT and SNEGSKA (reference sequence). CDR3 length: 16 residues. CDR3 sequence (DNA): TGCAGTGCTAGAGATTCGGGTCCCGGTGGCAATCAGCCCCAGCATTTT. This translates into CSARDSGPGGNQPQHF.

This clonotype has at least ten counts. The chain carries TRBV7-2 and TRBJ2-3; 12 bases map to TRBD2. The germline gives CDR1 SGHTA, CDR2 FQGNSA. The CDR3 consists of 18 residues. V shed 1 base and J 0 bases; nucleotides not matched to a gene: 5. The DNA for the CDR3 is TGTGCCAGCAGCTTAGTGCCTAGCGGGAGGGTTAGCACAGATACGCAGTATTTT. It codes for CASSLVPSGRVSTDTQYF. The whole variable domain, remainder taken from reference TRBV7-2 and TRBJ2-3, is GAGVSQSPSNKVTEKGKDVELRCDPISGHTALYWYRQSLGQGLEFLIYFQGNSAPDKSGLPSDRFSAERTGGSVSTLTIQRTQQEDSAVYLCASSLVPSGRVSTDTQYFGPGTRLTVL.

The sample holds many counts of this clonotype. The rearrangement links TRBV4-1 to TRBJ2-1; 10 nucleotides align to TRBD2. This CDR3 contains 17 residues. The germline CDR1 and CDR2 sequences are MGHRA and YSYEKL. V was clipped by 0 bases and J by 9 bases; unmatched bases: 11. CDR3 loop: CASSQDGSGGAVGEQFF. The DNA for the CDR3 is TGCGCCAGCAGCCAAGATGGGAGCGGGGGGGCCGTAGGTGAGCAGTTCTTC.

This clonotype was recorded at least ten times. The chain links TRBV5-1 to TRBJ2-1; 9 bases match TRBD2. This CDR3 has 17 residues. Germline V gene lookup returns CDR1 SGHRS and CDR2 YFSETQ. Unmatched junction bases numbered 10, after V lost 4 bases and J lost 2 bases. DNA of the CDR3: TGCGCCAGCAGCCTCACTAGCGGGCGTCTTACCTACAATGAGCAGTTCTTC. As protein: CASSLTSGRLTYNEQFF.

This clonotype was seen at least ten times. This chain's CDR3 is CSERLAGVETQYF. The DNA for the CDR3 is TGCAGTGAAAGACTAGCGGGAGTGGAGACCCAGTACTTC. V is TRBV20-1 and J is TRBJ2-5; 12 nucleotides agree with TRBD2. Germline V gives CDR1 DFQATT, CDR2 SNEGSKA (reference sequence). V was clipped by 7 bases and J by 5 bases; unmatched bases: 5. This CDR3 is 13 amino acids long.

This clonotype was seen at least ten times. The rearrangement joins TRBV5-1 to TRBJ2-2; weak D call: TRBD1 (5 bases). Per germline, CDR1 SGHRS and CDR2 YFSETQ. CDR3 length: 14 residues. V was shortened by 6 bases and J by 2 bases, with 11 bases between the two germline ends. The CDR3 DNA is TGCGCCAGCATTGGGGCTCCAAACACCGGGGAGCTGTTTTTT. Translating it yields CASIGAPNTGELFF.

This clonotype showed up many times. The CDR3 loop is CSADRTSGSRDTQYF. In DNA, the CDR3 is TGCAGTGCTGACCGGACTAGCGGGAGTCGGGATACGCAGTATTTT. The rearrangement uses TRBV20-1 and TRBJ2-3, with 13 bases aligning to TRBD2. Germline values: CDR1 DFQATT, CDR2 SNEGSKA (reference sequence). The CDR3 is 15 amino acids. With V trimmed by 5 bases and J by 6 bases, 8 bases remained unmatched.

This clonotype was seen repeatedly, ten times or more. V gene TRBV15 combines with J gene TRBJ2-1; maybe TRBD2 (5 bases). CDR1 is LNHNV, CDR2 YYDKDF, per germline (reference sequence). V shed 1 base and J shed 6 bases, with 7 bases lying between them. The CDR3 spans 13 residues. Here the CDR3 reads CATSRVSGNEQFF. As DNA, the CDR3 is TGTGCCACCAGCAGAGTGAGCGGCAATGAGCAGTTCTTC.

This clonotype has at least ten counts. The CDR3 coding sequence is TGTGCCAGCAGTTACCTCAGGGGGCCGGAAAAACTGTTTTTT. This encodes CASSYLRGPEKLFF. The chain employs TRBV6-2 or TRBV6-3 and TRBJ1-4; 8 bases agree with TRBD1. With V trimmed by 2 bases and J by 8 bases, 4 bases remained unmatched. Per the germline V gene, CDR1 is MNHEY and CDR2 is SVGEGT. The CDR3 has 14 residues.

This clonotype was seen many times. Here the CDR3 reads CASSDLATRNNEQFF. The CDR3 DNA is TGCGCCAGCAGTGACCTAGCAACAAGAAACAATGAGCAGTTCTTC. The chain uses TRBV10-2 and TRBJ2-1, with D possibly being TRBD2 (5 bases). V was trimmed by 3 bases and J by 5 bases, leaving 14 bases between them. The V gene's germline CDR1 is WSHSY and CDR2 SAAADI. This CDR3 contains 15 residues.

The chain joins TRBV7-9 to TRBJ2-5; D could derive from TRBD1 or TRBD2 (7 bases each). Germline-derived CDR1 and CDR2 are SEHNR and FQNEAQ (reference sequence). V was clipped by 5 bases and J by 4 bases, with 14 bases between them. This CDR3 spans 14 amino acids. The CDR3: CASSSGTVRETQYF. CDR3 DNA sequence: TGTGCCAGCAGCAGCGGGACAGTCCGAGAGACCCAGTACTTC.

At least ten counts were recorded for this clonotype. The chain links TRBV20-1 to TRBJ1-1; D may be TRBD1 (5 bases). V lost 3 bases to trimming and J lost 3 bases, with 14 bases between them. The CDR3 contains 14 residues. The germline CDR1 and CDR2 sequences are DFQATT and SNEGSKA (reference sequence). The CDR3 DNA reads as TGCAGTGCTAGGGAAGGTGGCAGGGACACTGAAGCTTTCTTT. Its protein product is CSAREGGRDTEAFF.

This clonotype was counted at least ten times. The chain links TRBV12-3 or TRBV12-4 to TRBJ2-3; no reliable D call. The CDR3 length is 14 residues. V lost 2 bases and J lost 0, with 6 bases in between. CDR3 region: CASSLMGSTDTQYF. CDR3 nucleotides: TGTGCCAGCAGTTTAATGGGTAGCACAGATACGCAGTATTTT.

This clonotype was seen repeatedly, ten times or more. This rearrangement joins TRBV5-1 to TRBJ2-5, with a tentative D call TRBD1 (6 bases). Trimming stripped 1 base from V and 5 bases from J, with 12 bases between. The germline V gene has CDR1 SGHRS and CDR2 YFSETQ. The CDR3 runs to 14 residues. In DNA, the CDR3 is TGCGCCAGCAGCTTGATGGGGGCGACGGAGACCCAGTACTTC. Protein sequence: CASSLMGATETQYF.

This clonotype was recorded at least ten times. The chain has TRBV20-1 and TRBJ2-5, with 8 positions matching TRBD1. CDR1 is DFQATT and CDR2 is SNEGSKA in the germline V gene (reference sequence). The V and J ends lost 6 bases and 0 bases, in that order; junction bases with no gene match: 15. The CDR3 sequence is 17 residues long. CDR3 residues: CSANFPAGGDYQETQYF. CDR3 coding DNA: TGCAGTGCAAATTTCCCCGCAGGGGGCGATTACCAAGAGACCCAGTACTTC.

This clonotype came up many times. The chain has TRBV3-1 and TRBJ2-3; TRBD2 matches 8 bases. Per the germline V gene, CDR1 is LGHDT and CDR2 is YNNKEL (reference sequence). The V segment lost 6 bases and the J segment 1 base; nucleotides outside the gene matches: 6. This CDR3 region has 15 residues. CDR3 in amino acids: CASRHTSGGTDTQYF. CDR3 DNA: TGTGCCAGCAGACATACTAGCGGCGGCACAGATACGCAGTATTTT.

This clonotype was recorded at least ten times. The chain employs TRBV6-1 and TRBJ1-1; 11 bases line up with TRBD1. V trimming: 6 bases; J trimming: 5 bases; junction bases outside the gene matches: 11. Germline CDR1 MNHNS, CDR2 SASEGT. The CDR3 has 16 amino acids. The DNA of the CDR3 is TGTGCCAGCAGCCCGCGGACAGGGGGCGGTGGTACTGAAGCTTTCTTT. Protein: CASSPRTGGGGTEAFF.

At least ten counts were recorded for this clonotype. The V call is TRBV20-1, the J call TRBJ1-1; possibly TRBD1 for D (5 bases). Germline V gene data show CDR1 as DFQATT and CDR2 as SNEGSKA (reference sequence). The ends were cut back, 1 base at V and 3 bases at J, with 15 bases in the middle. This CDR3 spans 15 amino acids. CDR3 loop: CSARAPVGGDTEAFF. CDR3 bases: TGCAGTGCTAGAGCCCCCGTGGGGGGTGACACTGAAGCTTTCTTT.